This section outlines one TCR beta chain sequence together with its context. V lost 3 bases and J 4 bases, leaving 13 bases between the germline ends. The CDR3 is 15 amino acids. Germline-derived CDR1 and CDR2 are LGHDT and YNNKEL (reference sequence). TCR beta CDR3 regions were amplified from RNA. An initial round of RT-PCR targeting the TCR CDR3 relied on the HTBI primer set. MiXCR was run by TCRdb on the multiplex PCR reads, yielding one entry per CDR3 protein. In the table there are under 450,000 distinct CDR3 sequences, about a sixth of which are singletons. This specimen belongs to a study of T cells in Graves' hyperthyroidism and ophthalmopathy.

The sequence was collected from a woman aged 30 to 39 with Graves' hyperthyroidism that later progressed to Graves' ophthalmopathy. The chain employs TRBV3-1 and TRBJ1-3; the D gene is possibly TRBD1 (5 bases). The sequenced sample was blood. The DNA of the CDR3 is TGTGCCAGCAGCCACGACAGAGTGCGCGGAAACACCATATATTTT. It codes for CASSHDRVRGNTIYF.